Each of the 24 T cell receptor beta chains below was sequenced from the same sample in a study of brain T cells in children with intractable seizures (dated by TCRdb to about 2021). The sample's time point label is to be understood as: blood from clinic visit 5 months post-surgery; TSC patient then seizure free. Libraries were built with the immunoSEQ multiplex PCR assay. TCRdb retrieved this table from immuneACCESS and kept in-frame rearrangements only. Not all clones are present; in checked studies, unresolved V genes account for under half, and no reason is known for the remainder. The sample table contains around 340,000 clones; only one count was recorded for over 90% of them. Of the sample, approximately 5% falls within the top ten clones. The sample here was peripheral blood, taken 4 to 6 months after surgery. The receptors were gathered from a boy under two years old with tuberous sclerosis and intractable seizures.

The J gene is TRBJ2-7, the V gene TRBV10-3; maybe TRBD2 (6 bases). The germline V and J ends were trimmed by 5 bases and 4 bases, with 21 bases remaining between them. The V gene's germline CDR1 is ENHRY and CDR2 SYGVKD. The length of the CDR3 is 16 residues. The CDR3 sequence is CAISLGGSLEGYEQYF. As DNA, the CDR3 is TGTGCCATCAGTCTCGGGGGATCCCTCGAAGGTTACGAGCAGTACTTC.

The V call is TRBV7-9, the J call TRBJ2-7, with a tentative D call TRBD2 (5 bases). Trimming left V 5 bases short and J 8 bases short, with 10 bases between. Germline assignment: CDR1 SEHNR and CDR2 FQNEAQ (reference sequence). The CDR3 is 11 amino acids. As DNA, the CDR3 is TGTGCCAGCAGCCCAGCGGAACAGCAGTACTTC. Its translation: CASSPAEQQYF.

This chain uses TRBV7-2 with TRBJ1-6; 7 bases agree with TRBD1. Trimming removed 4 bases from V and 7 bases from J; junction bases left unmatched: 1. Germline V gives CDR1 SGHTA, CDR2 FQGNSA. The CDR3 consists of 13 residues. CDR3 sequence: CASSWDRNSPLHF. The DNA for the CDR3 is TGTGCCAGCAGCTGGGACAGAAATTCACCCCTCCACTTT.

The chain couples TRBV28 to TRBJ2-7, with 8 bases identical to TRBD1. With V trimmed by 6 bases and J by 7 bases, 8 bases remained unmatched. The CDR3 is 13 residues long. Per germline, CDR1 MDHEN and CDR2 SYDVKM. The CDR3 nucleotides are TGTGCCAGCAGAACAAGGACAGGGCGGGAGCAGTACTTC. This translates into CASRTRTGREQYF.

Here the CDR3 DNA reads TGTGCCAGCAGCTCGGGGACTAGCGGGTACACAGATACGCAGTATTTT. Amino acids: CASSSGTSGYTDTQYF. The chain couples TRBV11-3 to TRBJ2-3; 12 nucleotides match TRBD2. The CDR3 covers 16 residues. In germline, CDR1 is SGHNT, CDR2 YENEEA. V gave up 4 bases and J gave up 2 bases; unmatched junction bases: 4.

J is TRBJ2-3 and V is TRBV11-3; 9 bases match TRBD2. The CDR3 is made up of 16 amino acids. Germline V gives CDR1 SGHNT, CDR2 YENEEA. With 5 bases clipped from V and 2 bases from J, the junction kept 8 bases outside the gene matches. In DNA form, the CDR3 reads TGTGCCAGCAGCAATCCCGGGACTAGCCACACAGATACGCAGTATTTT. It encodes CASSNPGTSHTDTQYF.

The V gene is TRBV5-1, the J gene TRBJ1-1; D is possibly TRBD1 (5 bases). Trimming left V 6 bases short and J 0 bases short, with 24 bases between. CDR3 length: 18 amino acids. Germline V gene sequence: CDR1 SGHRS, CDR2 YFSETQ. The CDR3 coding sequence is TGCGCCAGCACCAGTGGAATTGGGACGAGCGTCCTGAACACTGAAGCTTTCTTT. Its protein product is CASTSGIGTSVLNTEAFF.

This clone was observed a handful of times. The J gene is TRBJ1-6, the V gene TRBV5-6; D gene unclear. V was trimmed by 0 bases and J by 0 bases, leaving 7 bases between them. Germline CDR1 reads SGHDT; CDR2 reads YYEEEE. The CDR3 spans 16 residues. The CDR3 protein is CASSLDTVSYNSPLHF. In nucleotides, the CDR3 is TGTGCCAGCAGCTTGGACACTGTCTCCTATAATTCACCCCTCCACTTT.

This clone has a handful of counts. CDR3 loop: CASSLGASASTDTQYF. The CDR3 coding sequence is TGCGCCAGCAGCTTGGGGGCTAGTGCTAGCACAGATACGCAGTATTTT. The chain combines TRBV5-1 with TRBJ2-3, with no clear D. The CDR3 has 16 residues. Trimming removed 0 bases from V and 0 bases from J, with 11 bases in between. Germline lookup yields CDR1 SGHRS and CDR2 YFSETQ. The variable domain in full, completed from reference TRBV5-1 and TRBJ2-3, reads KAGVTQTPRYLIKTRGQQVTLSCSPISGHRSVSWYQQTPGQGLQFLFEYFSETQRNKGNFPGRFSGRQFSNSRSEMNVSTLELGDSALYLCASSLGASASTDTQYFGPGTRLTVL.

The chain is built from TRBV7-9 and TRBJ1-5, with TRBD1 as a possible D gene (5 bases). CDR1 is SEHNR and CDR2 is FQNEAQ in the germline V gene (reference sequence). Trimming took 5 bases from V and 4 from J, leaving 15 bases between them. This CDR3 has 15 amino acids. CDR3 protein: CASSLGGAGNQPQHF. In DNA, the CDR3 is TGTGCCAGCAGCCTAGGTGGGGCAGGGAATCAGCCCCAGCATTTT. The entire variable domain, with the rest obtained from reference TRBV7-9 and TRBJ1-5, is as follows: DTGVSQNPRHKITKRGQNVTFRCDPISEHNRLYWYRQTLGQGPEFLTYFQNEAQLEKSRLLSDRFSAERPKGSFSTLEIQRTEQGDSAMYLCASSLGGAGNQPQHFGDGTRLSIL.

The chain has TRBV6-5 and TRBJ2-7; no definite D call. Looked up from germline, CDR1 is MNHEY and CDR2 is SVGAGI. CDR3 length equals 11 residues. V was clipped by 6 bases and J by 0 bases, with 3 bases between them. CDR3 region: CASRNSYEQYF. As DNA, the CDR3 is TGTGCCAGCAGAAACTCCTACGAGCAGTACTTC.

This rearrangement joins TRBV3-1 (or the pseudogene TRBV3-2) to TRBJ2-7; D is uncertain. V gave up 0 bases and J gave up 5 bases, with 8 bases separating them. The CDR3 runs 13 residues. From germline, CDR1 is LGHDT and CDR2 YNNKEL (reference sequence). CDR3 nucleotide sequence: TGTGCCAGCAGCCAAGAATTCGGTGACGAGCAGTACTTC. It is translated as CASSQEFGDEQYF.

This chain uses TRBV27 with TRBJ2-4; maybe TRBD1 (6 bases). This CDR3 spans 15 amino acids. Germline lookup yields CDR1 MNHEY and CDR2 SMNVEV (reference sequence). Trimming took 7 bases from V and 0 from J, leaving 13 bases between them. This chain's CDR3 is CASNGQTLAKNIQYF. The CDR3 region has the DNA TGTGCCAGCAACGGACAGACTTTAGCCAAAAACATTCAGTACTTC.

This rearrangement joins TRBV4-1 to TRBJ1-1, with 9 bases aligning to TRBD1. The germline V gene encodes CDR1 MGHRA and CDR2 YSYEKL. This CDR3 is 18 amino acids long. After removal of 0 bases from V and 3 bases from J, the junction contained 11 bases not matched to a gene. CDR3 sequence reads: CASSQEISRDRDDTEAFF. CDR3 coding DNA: TGCGCCAGCAGCCAAGAAATTTCCCGGGACAGGGATGACACTGAAGCTTTCTTT.

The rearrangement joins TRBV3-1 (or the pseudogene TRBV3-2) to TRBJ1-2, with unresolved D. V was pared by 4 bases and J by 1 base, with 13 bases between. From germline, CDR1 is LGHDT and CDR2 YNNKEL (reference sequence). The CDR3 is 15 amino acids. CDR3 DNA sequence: TGTGCCAGCAGCCCCCGGACGGGTTTTAACTATGGCTACACCTTC. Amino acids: CASSPRTGFNYGYTF.

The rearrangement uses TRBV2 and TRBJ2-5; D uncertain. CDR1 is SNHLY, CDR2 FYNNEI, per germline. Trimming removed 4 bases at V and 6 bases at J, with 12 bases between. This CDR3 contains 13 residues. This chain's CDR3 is CASSGQKRKTQYF. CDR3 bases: TGTGCCAGCAGTGGACAAAAGCGAAAGACCCAGTACTTC.

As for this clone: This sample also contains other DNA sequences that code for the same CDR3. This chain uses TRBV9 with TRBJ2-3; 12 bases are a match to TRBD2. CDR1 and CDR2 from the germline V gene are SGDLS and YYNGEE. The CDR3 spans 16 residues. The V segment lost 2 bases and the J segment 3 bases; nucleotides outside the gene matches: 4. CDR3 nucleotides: TGTGCCAGCAGCGTCGGACTAGCGGGACTGACAGATACGCAGTATTTT. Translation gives CASSVGLAGLTDTQYF. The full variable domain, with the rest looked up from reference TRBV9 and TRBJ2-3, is DSGVTQTPKHLITATGQRVTLRCSPRSGDLSVYWYQQSLDQGLQFLIQYYNGEERAKGNILERFSAQQFPDLHSELNLSSLELGDSALYFCASSVGLAGLTDTQYFGPGTRLTVL.

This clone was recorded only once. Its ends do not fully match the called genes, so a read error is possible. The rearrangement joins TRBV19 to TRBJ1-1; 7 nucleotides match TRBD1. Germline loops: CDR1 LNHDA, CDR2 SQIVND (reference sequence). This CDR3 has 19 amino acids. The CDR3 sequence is CASSPTELPGQEENAEAFF. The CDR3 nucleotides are TGTGCCAGTAGCCCCACGGAACTGCCAGGACAGGAGGAGAACGCTGAAGCTTTCTTT.

CDR3 sequence reads: CASSPGGEGQPQHF. Here the CDR3 DNA reads TGTGCCAGCAGCCCGGGGGGGGAGGGTCAGCCCCAGCATTTT. The gene calls are TRBV6-5 and TRBJ1-5; possibly TRBD1 for D (5 bases). The V gene's germline CDR1 is MNHEY and CDR2 SVGAGI. The ends were cut back, 6 bases at V and 6 bases at J, with 15 bases in the middle. CDR3 length: 14 amino acids.

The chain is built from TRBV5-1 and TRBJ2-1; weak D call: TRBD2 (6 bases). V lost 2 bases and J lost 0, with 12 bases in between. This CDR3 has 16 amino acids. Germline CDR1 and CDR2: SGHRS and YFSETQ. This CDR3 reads CASSLGLTISYNEQFF. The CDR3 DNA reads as TGCGCCAGCAGCTTAGGACTAACTATCTCCTACAATGAGCAGTTCTTC.

Here the CDR3 reads CASSYARDLSGNTIYF. The CDR3 region has the DNA TGTGCCAGCAGTTACGCCCGGGACCTCTCTGGAAACACCATATATTTT. The J gene is TRBJ1-3, the V gene TRBV6-5, with a tentative D call TRBD1 (5 bases). This CDR3 is built from 16 residues. The germline V and J ends were trimmed by 2 bases and 0 bases, with 11 bases remaining between them. Germline values: CDR1 MNHEY, CDR2 SVGAGI.

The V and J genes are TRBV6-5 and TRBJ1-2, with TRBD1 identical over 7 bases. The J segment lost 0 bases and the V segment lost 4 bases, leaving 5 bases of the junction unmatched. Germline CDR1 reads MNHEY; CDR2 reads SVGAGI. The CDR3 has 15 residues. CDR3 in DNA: TGTGCCAGCAGTTTAACAGGGGTAGCTAACTATGGCTACACCTTC. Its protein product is CASSLTGVANYGYTF.

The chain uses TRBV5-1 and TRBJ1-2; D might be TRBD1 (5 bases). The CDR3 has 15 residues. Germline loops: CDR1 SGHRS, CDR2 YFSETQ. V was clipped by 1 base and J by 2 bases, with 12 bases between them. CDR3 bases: TGCGCCAGCAGCTTGACCGGGACCGAAAACTATGGCTACACCTTC. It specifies CASSLTGTENYGYTF.

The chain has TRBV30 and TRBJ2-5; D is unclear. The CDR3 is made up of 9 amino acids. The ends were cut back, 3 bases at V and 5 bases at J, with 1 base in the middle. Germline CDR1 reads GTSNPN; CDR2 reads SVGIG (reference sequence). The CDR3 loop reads CAWRETQYF. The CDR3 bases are TGTGCCTGGAGGGAGACCCAGTACTTC.